This TCR beta chain was observed in a study of blood T cell repertoires in COVID-19. The wider study: COVID-19 samples from acute and convalescent phases originated in the United States, Italy and Spain. PBMCs, B-cell-depleted T cells, or T cells were the source of the cDNA or gDNA that made up the material.

Only one count was recorded for this clone. The trim removed 5 bases at V and 6 bases at J, leaving 12 bases unmatched. Germline loops: CDR1 SEHNR, CDR2 FQNEAQ (reference sequence). CDR3 length: 15 residues. During active infection, Seattle patients enrolled and were then monitored through disease. Clones were read by immunoSEQ multiplex PCR, and TCRdb kept only the in-frame ones, dropping some. The profile covers 450,000 or so clones, with roughly 90% appearing a single time and approximately 0.92% taken by the ten largest. Sequencing was done on a sample of peripheral blood. The sequence was collected from a man between 18 and 29 years old with COVID-19, enrolled during active disease. This chain connects TRBV7-9 to TRBJ1-1, with 7 bases that match TRBD1. In nucleotides, the CDR3 is TGTGCCAGCAGCCCCAAGACAGGGCGGTCAGCTGAAGCTTTCTTT. It specifies CASSPKTGRSAEAFF.